A selection of T cell receptor beta chains follows, all from one sample in a study of monozygotic twins with inflammatory bowel disease. TCRdb re-called the 5' RACE reads; every CDR3 protein appears as one record, without DNA. In all, the sample yields nearly 450,000 distinct CDR3 sequences. The material sequenced was blood. These receptors all come from a human donor with ulcerative colitis or Crohn's disease, or a healthy co-twin of an affected twin (not recorded which). Each CDR3 is given with its conserved first and last residue.

j_call v_call cdr3_aa
TRBJ1-6 TRBV20-1 CSATPGGPPLHF
TRBJ2-1 TRBV7-9 CASSLALATTYNEQFF
TRBJ1-5 TRBV28 CATAGGLGQPQHF
TRBJ2-7 TRBV20-1 CSARFSGGDSYEQYF
TRBJ2-1 TRBV20-1 CSARGLYSYNEQFF
TRBJ2-2 TRBV7-3 CASSLTSVGELFF
TRBJ1-3 TRBV7-6 CASSQNSFSASGNTIYF
TRBJ2-2 TRBV28 CASSSYSGTGELFF
TRBJ2-5 TRBV2 CASRVMGGAQETQYF
TRBJ2-5 TRBV5-1 CASSLGTIQETQYF
TRBJ2-2 TRBV4-1 CASNRALNTGELFF
TRBJ1-1 TRBV5-6 CASSPGLTATEAFF
TRBJ1-2 TRBV18 CASSIGPGEGGYTF
TRBJ2-2 TRBV14 CASSSRLRELFF
TRBJ2-1 TRBV20-1 CSARDRSSGSGYNEQFF
TRBJ2-5 TRBV2 CASRTGKFQETQYF
TRBJ2-7 TRBV10-3 CAISDFGQGVIHEQYF
TRBJ1-2 TRBV14 CASSQFPGWNYGYTF
TRBJ2-1 TRBV15 CATSSLSGGTFDNEQFF
TRBJ2-3 TRBV20-1 CSASVGNTQYF
TRBJ1-4 TRBV28 CASSPLGGGKEKLFF
TRBJ1-2 TRBV6-2/TRBV6-3 CASRPGGADYGYTF
TRBJ2-1 TRBV20-1 CSPSGSNEQFF
TRBJ1-1 TRBV6-2/TRBV6-3 CASSYYTEAFF
TRBJ2-7 TRBV11-1 CASSLSPGLIYEQYF
TRBJ2-1 TRBV12-3/TRBV12-4 CASTHRGEQFF
TRBJ2-1 TRBV20-1 CSAPPAGAAGVGYNEQFF
TRBJ2-5 TRBV20-1 CSAPSSGQETQYF
TRBJ2-3 TRBV27 CASSLMSTSTDTQYF
TRBJ2-1 TRBV20-1 CSAHRVYNEQFF
TRBJ1-1 TRBV12-3/TRBV12-4 CASSSGMVEAFF
TRBJ2-3 TRBV7-9 CASATSTDTQYF
TRBJ2-7 TRBV14 CASSQEGTIYEQYF
TRBJ2-7 TRBV7-2 CASSDRARFTYEQYF
TRBJ2-7 TRBV28 CASSGLAAYEQYF
TRBJ1-3 TRBV6-1 CASSGESFSGNTIYF
TRBJ1-1 TRBV12-3/TRBV12-4 CASSLWEGSTEAFF
TRBJ1-4 TRBV10-3 CAISESREKLFF
TRBJ2-3 TRBV6-1 CASRTLQGFTDTQYF
TRBJ2-7 TRBV6-2/TRBV6-3 CASTGRAYEQYF
TRBJ2-7 TRBV29-1 CSAGREGEQYF
TRBJ1-5 TRBV19 CASSLLGDRSFNQPQHF
TRBJ2-4 TRBV20-1 CSANRERPLAKNIQYF
TRBJ1-2 TRBV19 CASSPRTSSYGYTF
TRBJ1-2 TRBV7-7 CASSSRVDGYTF
TRBJ2-7 TRBV5-8 CASSLAGTGGRWSYEQYF
TRBJ1-6 TRBV21-1 CASGFDRTLHF